The TCR beta chain under discussion was sequenced for a study of cytomegalovirus exposure and HLA in healthy donors. Regarding the study as a whole: There were three CMV-associated chains whose specificity for CMV antigens was confirmed in vitro.

The germline CDR1 and CDR2 sequences are SEHNR and FQNEAQ (reference sequence). The CDR3 extends over 14 amino acids. The V end was cut by 4 bases, the J end by 0 bases, with 10 bases between. In regard to this clone: Its target is unknown.

The PCR ran on 60 Vbeta and 13 Jbeta primers. Assay: immunoSEQ multiplex PCR; the TCRdb copy retains only in-frame clones and omits some. The specimen's table records 45,000 to 60,000 clones. The clonotype was recovered from a woman aged 35 to 49 in good health and CMV-seronegative. Sample: PBMCs. This rearrangement joins TRBV7-9 to TRBJ2-7; TRBD2 is a possible D gene (5 bases). CDR3 bases: TGTGCCAGCAGCTGGGAGATGTTCTCCTACGAGCAGTACTTC. Translation: CASSWEMFSYEQYF.